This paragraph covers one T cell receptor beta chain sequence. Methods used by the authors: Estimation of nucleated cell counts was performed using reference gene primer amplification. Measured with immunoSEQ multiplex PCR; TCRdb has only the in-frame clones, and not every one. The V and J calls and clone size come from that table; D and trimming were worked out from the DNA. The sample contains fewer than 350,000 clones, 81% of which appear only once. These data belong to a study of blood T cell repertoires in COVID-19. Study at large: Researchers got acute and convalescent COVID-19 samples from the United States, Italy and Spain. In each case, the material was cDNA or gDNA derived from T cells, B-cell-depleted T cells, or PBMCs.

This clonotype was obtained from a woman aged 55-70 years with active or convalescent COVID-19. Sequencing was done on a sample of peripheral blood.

For the CDR3, the DNA is TGTGCCAGCAGCCAAGAAACGGCGGGCGGCTACACCTTC. Its translation is CASSQETAGGYTF. This chain connects TRBV4-2 to TRBJ1-2; no definite D call. The CDR3 runs to 13 residues. V was cut by 0 bases and J by 8 bases, with 10 bases left in between. CDR1 and CDR2 from the germline V gene are LGHNA and YNFKEQ.